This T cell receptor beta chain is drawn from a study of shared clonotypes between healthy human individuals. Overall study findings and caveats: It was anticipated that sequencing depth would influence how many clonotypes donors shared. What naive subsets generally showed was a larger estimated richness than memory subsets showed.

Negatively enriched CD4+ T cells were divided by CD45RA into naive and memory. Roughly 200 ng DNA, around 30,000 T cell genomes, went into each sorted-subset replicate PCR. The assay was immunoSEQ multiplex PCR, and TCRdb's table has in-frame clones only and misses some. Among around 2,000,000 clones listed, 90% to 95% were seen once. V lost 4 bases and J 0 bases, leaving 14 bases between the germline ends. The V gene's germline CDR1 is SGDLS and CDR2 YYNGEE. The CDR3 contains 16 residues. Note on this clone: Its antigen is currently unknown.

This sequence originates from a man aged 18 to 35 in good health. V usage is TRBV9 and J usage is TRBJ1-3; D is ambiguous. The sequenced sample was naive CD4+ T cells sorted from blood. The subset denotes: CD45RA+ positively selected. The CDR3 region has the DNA TGTGCCAGCAGCCCTCCGGGGTCCCTCTCTGGAAACACCATATATTTT. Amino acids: CASSPPGSLSGNTIYF.